The 2 T cell receptor beta chains below were found in one sample sequenced in a study of T-cell reconstitution after alpha-beta-depleted transplantation in children. Researchers prepared the TCRbeta library using unique molecular identifiers, the study reports. TCRdb ran MiXCR on the PCR reads and lists one entry per CDR3 protein. This table has roughly 500,000 distinct CDR3 sequences, approximately 12% appearing once. Sequenced material: PBMCs from the stem cell graft donor, taken from the stem cell graft. Receptor source: a human donor who donated a stem cell graft to a child with combined immunodeficiency.

The chain combines TRBV24-1 with TRBJ2-3; TRBD1 aligns across 9 bases. Germline V lookup: CDR1 KGHDR, CDR2 SFDVKD. The J segment lost 4 bases and the V segment lost 4 bases, leaving 5 bases of the junction unmatched. The CDR3 consists of 15 residues. The CDR3 sequence: CATSEPGQGSDTQYF. CDR3 nucleotides: TGTGCCACCAGTGAACCGGGACAGGGTTCAGATACGCAGTATTTT.

The CDR3 region is CASSLRTSGGAVEQYF. CDR3 DNA sequence: TGTGCCAGCAGCCTAAGGACTAGCGGGGGGGCGGTCGAGCAGTACTTC. The gene calls are TRBV5-6 and TRBJ2-7; TRBD2 agrees at 15 bases. There are 16 residues in the CDR3. V shed 4 bases and J 6 bases; nucleotides not matched to a gene: 8. CDR1 and CDR2 from the germline V gene are SGHDT and YYEEEE. The full variable domain, rest sourced from reference TRBV5-6 and TRBJ2-7, is DAGVTQSPTHLIKTRGQQVTLRCSPKSGHDTVSWYQQALGQGPQFIFQYYEEEERQRGNFPDRFSGHQFPNYSSELNVNALLLGDSALYLCASSLRTSGGAVEQYFGPGTRLTVT.